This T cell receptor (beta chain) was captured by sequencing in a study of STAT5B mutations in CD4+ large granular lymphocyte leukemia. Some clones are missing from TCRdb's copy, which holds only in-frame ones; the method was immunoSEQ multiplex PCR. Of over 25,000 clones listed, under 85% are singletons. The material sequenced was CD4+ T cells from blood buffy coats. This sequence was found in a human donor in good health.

Here the CDR3 DNA reads TGTGCCAGTAGTCTAGCGGGGGTATACAATGAGCAGTTCTTC. It yields the protein CASSLAGVYNEQFF. This chain joins TRBV19 and TRBJ2-1, with 10 nucleotides matching TRBD2. The CDR3 loop spans 14 amino acids. Germline V CDR1 and CDR2: LNHDA, SQIVND (reference sequence). Trimming removed 5 bases from V and 4 bases from J; junction bases left unmatched: 2.